This entry lists 7 T cell receptor beta chains sequenced from one sample in a study of post-analysis software for immune sequencing data. The antigens for these receptors are not known. Unique molecular identifiers had been added to the TCR beta cDNA libraries. In TCRdb, the PCR reads were re-called with MiXCR into one record per CDR3 protein. This table holds hundreds of thousands of distinct CDR3 sequences, roughly 50% found once. Broader study findings: Four or five TRBV segments were more frequent in patients than controls; TRBV5-6, TRBV5-1 and TRBV20-1 belonged to this group.

The sample comprised blood. The receptors originated from a girl under 18 with multiple sclerosis.

Comment on this clonotype: The junction shows a germline mismatch at one end, possibly a read error. The V and J genes are TRBV20-1 and TRBJ1-2; D ambiguous. Germline lookup yields CDR1 DFQATT and CDR2 SNEGSKA (reference sequence). This CDR3 has 15 residues. Here the CDR3 DNA reads TGTAGTGCTAGAGCCGCAGGAGGGCCCGTAGATGGCTACACCTTC. This gives the protein CSARAAGGPVDGYTF.

The chain has TRBV29-1 and TRBJ1-2, with D possibly being TRBD1 (5 bases). The CDR3 has 13 amino acids. In germline, CDR1 is SQVTM, CDR2 ANQGSEA. V was shortened by 0 bases and J by 3 bases, with 8 bases between the two germline ends. The CDR3: CSVEDRVDYGYTF. The CDR3 DNA reads as TGCAGCGTTGAAGACAGGGTGGACTATGGCTACACCTTC.

The V gene is TRBV2, the J gene TRBJ1-2; the match to TRBD1 covers 10 bases. CDR3 length: 15 residues. Trimming cost V 4 bases and J 3 bases; bases outside gene matches: 5. Germline-derived CDR1 and CDR2 are SNHLY and FYNNEI. The DNA of the CDR3 is TGTGCCAGCAGTGCGGACAGGGGGAGACACTATGGCTACACCTTC. Residues: CASSADRGRHYGYTF.

The chain combines TRBV20-1 with TRBJ2-5, with D perhaps matching TRBD2 (6 bases). V was shortened by 2 bases and J by 3 bases, with 10 bases between the two germline ends. From germline, CDR1 is DFQATT and CDR2 SNEGSKA (reference sequence). The CDR3 extends over 13 amino acids. CDR3 protein: CSARRGYEETQYF. The CDR3, as DNA: TGCAGTGCTAGACGGGGGTACGAAGAGACCCAGTACTTC.

The chain has TRBV12-3 or TRBV12-4 and TRBJ2-7, with D uncertain. The V end lost 0 bases, the J end lost 1 base, and 10 bases lay between the germline ends. There are 15 residues in the CDR3. The CDR3 nucleotides are TGTGCCAGCAGTTTAGCCCCCCACGGTTCCTACGAGCAGTACTTC. Translating it yields CASSLAPHGSYEQYF.

The V call is TRBV3-1, the J call TRBJ1-4; a weak D match, TRBD1 (6 bases). The CDR3 totals 15 residues. The V gene lost 0 bases and the J gene lost 6 bases, with 11 bases spanning the gap. CDR1 is LGHDT and CDR2 is YNNKEL in the germline V gene (reference sequence). CDR3 DNA: TGTGCCAGCAGCCAAGATCAGGGGACACATGAAAAACTGTTTTTT. It translates to CASSQDQGTHEKLFF.

J is TRBJ1-2 and V is TRBV29-1; D ambiguous. V was clipped by 7 bases and J by 3 bases, with 9 bases between them. Germline assignment: CDR1 SQVTM and CDR2 ANQGSEA. CDR3 size: 11 residues. CDR3 in DNA: TGCAGCGGGAGGGCGGACTATGGCTACACCTTC. Residues: CSGRADYGYTF.